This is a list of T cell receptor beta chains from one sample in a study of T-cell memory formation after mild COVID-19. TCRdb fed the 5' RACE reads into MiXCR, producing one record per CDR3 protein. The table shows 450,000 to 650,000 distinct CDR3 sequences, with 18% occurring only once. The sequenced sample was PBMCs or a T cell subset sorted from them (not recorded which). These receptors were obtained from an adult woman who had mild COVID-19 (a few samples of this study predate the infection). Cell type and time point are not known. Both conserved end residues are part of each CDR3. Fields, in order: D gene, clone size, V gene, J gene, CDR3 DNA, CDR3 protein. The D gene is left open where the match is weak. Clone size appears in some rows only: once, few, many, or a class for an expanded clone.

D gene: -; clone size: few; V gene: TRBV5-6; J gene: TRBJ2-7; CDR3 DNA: TGTGCCAGCAGCCGCTTCTACGAGCAGTACTTC; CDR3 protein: CASSRFYEQYF
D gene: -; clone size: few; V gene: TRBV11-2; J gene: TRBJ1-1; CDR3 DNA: TGTGCCAGCAGCCGCTTCGGCGGTGAAGCTTTCTTT; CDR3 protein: CASSRFGGEAFF
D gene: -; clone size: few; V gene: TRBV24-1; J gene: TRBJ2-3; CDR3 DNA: TGTGCCACCAGTGATGGCGTTTGGGATACGCAGTATTTT; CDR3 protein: CATSDGVWDTQYF
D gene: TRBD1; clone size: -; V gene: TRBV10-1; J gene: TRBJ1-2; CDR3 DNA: TGCGCCAGCAGACCCAAGACAGGGGACCACACCTTC; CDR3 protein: CASRPKTGDHTF
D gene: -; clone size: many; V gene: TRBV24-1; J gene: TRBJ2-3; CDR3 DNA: TGTGCCACCAGTGGCCTTCCTAGCGCCACACGTACAGATACGCAGTATTTT; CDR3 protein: CATSGLPSATRTDTQYF
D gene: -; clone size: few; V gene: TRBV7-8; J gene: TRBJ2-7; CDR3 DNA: TGTGCCAGCAGCTTATTTGCCTTTTCCTACGAGCAGTACTTC; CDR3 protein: CASSLFAFSYEQYF
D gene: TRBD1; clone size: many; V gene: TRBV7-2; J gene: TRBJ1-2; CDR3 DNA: TGTGCCAGCAGAAGGGACAGGCGCTATTATGGCTACACCTTC; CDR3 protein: CASRRDRRYYGYTF
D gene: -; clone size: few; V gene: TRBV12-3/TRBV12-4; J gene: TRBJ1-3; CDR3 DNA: TGTGCCAGCAATGTGATAGACACCATATATTTT; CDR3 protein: CASNVIDTIYF
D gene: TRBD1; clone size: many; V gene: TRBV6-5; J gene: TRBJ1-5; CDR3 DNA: TGTGCCAGCAGCGGGGACAGGGGGCAGCCCCAGCATTTT; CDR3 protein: CASSGDRGQPQHF
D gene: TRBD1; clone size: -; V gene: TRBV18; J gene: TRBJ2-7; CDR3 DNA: TGTGCCAGCTCACCCGGGACAGGGACCTCCTACGAGCAGTACTTC; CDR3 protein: CASSPGTGTSYEQYF
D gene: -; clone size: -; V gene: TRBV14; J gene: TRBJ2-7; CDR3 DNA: TGTGCCAGCAGCCAAGATCTTGAGGGCTCGACGGACTTC; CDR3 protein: CASSQDLEGSTDF
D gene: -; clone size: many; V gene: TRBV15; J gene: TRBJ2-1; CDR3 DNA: TGTGCCACCAGCAACTCCGGACGAGATGAGCAGTTCTTC; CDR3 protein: CATSNSGRDEQFF
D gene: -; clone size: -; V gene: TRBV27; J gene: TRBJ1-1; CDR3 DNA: TGTGGCAGCAGTTCGTCACTCCTGAACACTGAAGCTTTCTTT; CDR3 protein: CGSSSSLLNTEAFF
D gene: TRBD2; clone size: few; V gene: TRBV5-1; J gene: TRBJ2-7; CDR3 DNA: TGCGCCAGCAGCTTCCCAGCGGGGGGTAGGTACGAGCAGTACTTC; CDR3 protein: CASSFPAGGRYEQYF
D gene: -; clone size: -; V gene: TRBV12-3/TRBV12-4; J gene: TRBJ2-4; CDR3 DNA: TGTGCCTGCAGGCTGGGGGGAGCCAAAAACATTCAGTACTTC; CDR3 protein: CACRLGGAKNIQYF
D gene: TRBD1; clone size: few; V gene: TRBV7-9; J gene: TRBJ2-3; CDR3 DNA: TGTGCCAGCAGCCTACAGGGGATATCTAGCACAGATACGCAGTATTTT; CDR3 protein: CASSLQGISSTDTQYF